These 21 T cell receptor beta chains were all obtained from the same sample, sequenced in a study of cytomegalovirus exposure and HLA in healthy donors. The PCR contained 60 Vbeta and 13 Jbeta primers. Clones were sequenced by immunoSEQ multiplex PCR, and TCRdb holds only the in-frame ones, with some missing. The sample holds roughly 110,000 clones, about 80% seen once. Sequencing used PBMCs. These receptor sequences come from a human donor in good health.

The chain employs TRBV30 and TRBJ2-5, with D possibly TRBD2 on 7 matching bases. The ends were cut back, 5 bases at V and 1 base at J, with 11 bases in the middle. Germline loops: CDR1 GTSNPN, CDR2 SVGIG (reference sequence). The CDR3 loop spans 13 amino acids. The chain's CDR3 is CAWLGGAQETQYF. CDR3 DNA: TGTGCCTGGTTGGGGGGGGCCCAAGAGACCCAGTACTTC.

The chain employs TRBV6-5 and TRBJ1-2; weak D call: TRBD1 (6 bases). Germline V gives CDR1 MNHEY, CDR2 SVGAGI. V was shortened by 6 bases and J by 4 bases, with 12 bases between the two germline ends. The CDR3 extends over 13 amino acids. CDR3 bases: TGTGCCAGCAGCTCGGACAGCCGCTATGGCTACACCTTC. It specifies CASSSDSRYGYTF.

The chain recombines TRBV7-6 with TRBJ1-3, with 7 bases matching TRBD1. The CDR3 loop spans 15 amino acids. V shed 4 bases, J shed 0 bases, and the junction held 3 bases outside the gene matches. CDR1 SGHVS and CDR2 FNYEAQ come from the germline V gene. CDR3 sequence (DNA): TGTGCCAGCAGCTCGGGACAGACCTCTGGAAACACCATATATTTT. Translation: CASSSGQTSGNTIYF.

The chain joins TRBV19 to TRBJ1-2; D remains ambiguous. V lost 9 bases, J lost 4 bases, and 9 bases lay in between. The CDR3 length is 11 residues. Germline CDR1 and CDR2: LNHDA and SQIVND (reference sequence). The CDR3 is CASSRGYGYTF. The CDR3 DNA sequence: TGTGCCAGCTCACGCGGCTATGGCTACACCTTC. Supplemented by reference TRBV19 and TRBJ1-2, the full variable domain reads DGGITQSPKYLFRKEGQNVTLSCEQNLNHDAMYWYRQDPGQGLRLIYYSQIVNDFQKGDIAEGYSVSREKKESFPLTVTSAQKNPTAFYLCASSRGYGYTFGSGTRLTVV.

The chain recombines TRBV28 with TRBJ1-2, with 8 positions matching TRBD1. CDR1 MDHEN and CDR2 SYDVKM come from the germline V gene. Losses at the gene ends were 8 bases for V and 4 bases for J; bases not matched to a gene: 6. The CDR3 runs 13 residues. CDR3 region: CASVTGGGYGYTF. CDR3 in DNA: TGTGCCAGCGTCACAGGGGGGGGCTATGGCTACACCTTC.

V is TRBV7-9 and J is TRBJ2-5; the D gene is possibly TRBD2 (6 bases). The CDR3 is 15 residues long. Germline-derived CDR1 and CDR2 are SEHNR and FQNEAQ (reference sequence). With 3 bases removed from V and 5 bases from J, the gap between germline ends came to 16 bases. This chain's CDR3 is CASSLGWGVRETQYF. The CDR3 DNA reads TGTGCCAGCAGCTTGGGCTGGGGGGTCCGGGAGACCCAGTACTTC.

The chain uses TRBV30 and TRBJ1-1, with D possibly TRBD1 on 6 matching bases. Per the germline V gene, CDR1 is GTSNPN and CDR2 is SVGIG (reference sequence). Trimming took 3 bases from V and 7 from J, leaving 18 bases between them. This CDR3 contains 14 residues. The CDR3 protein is CAWRGALGAREAFF. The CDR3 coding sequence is TGTGCCTGGAGGGGGGCCCTCGGGGCACGTGAAGCTTTCTTT.

The CDR3 region has the DNA TGTGCCACCAGCGGAGTGATAGCGGGAGGCCCGACGTACAATGAGCAGTTCTTC. Protein: CATSGVIAGGPTYNEQFF. This chain connects TRBV15 to TRBJ2-1; TRBD2 matches at 10 bases. CDR3 size: 18 residues. The germline CDR1 and CDR2 sequences are LNHNV and YYDKDF (reference sequence). With 5 bases clipped from V and 4 bases from J, the junction kept 14 bases outside the gene matches.

The CDR3 region has the DNA TGTGCCAGCAGCGTAGAACTTTCCACTGAAGCTTTCTTT. Amino acid sequence: CASSVELSTEAFF. The V call is TRBV9, the J call TRBJ1-1, with D uncertain. The CDR3 totals 13 residues. Germline V gene lookup returns CDR1 SGDLS and CDR2 YYNGEE. V was trimmed by 0 bases and J by 4 bases, leaving 7 bases between them.

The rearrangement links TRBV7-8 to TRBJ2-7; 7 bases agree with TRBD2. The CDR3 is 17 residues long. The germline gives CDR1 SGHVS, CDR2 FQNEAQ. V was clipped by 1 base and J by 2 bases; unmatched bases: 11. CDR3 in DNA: TGTGCCAGCAGCTTAGTTAAGGAGGGAGGGGCCACCTACGAGCAGTACTTC. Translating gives CASSLVKEGGATYEQYF. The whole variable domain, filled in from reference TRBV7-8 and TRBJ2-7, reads GAGVSQSPRYKVAKRGQDVALRCDPISGHVSLFWYQQALGQGPEFLTYFQNEAQLDKSGLPSDRFFAERPEGSVSTLKIQRTQQEDSAVYLCASSLVKEGGATYEQYFGPGTRLTVT.

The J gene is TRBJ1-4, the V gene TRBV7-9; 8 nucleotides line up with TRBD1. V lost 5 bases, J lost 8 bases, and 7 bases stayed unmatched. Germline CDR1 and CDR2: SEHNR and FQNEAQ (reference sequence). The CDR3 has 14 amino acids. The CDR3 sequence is CASSPRQGNEKLFF. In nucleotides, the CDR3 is TGTGCCAGCAGCCCCAGACAGGGGAACGAAAAACTGTTTTTT.

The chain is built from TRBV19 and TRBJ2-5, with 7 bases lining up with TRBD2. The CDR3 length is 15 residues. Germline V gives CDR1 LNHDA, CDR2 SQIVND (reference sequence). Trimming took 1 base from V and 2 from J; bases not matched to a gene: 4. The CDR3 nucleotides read TGTGCCAGTAGTATAGGGGTGGGAGGGCAAGAGACCCAGTACTTC. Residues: CASSIGVGGQETQYF. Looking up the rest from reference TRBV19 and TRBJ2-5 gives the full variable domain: DGGITQSPKYLFRKEGQNVTLSCEQNLNHDAMYWYRQDPGQGLRLIYYSQIVNDFQKGDIAEGYSVSREKKESFPLTVTSAQKNPTAFYLCASSIGVGGQETQYFGPGTRLLVL.

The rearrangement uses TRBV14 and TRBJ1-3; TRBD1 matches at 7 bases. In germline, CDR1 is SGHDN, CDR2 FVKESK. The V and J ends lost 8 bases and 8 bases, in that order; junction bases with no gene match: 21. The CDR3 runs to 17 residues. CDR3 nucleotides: TGTGCCAGCCGGCCTGACCGATTGACAGGGCGCACCGACACCATATATTTT. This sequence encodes CASRPDRLTGRTDTIYF.

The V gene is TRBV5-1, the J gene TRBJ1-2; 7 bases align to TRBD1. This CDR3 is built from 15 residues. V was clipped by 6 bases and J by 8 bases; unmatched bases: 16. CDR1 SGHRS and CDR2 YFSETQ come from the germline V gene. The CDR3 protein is CASKPFEGAVGGYTF. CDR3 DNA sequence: TGCGCCAGCAAACCATTCGAGGGGGCGGTTGGAGGCTACACCTTC.

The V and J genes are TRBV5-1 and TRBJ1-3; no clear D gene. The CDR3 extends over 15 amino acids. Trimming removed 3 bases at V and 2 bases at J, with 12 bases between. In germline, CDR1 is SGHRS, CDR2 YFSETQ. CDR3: CASSSSGGTGNTIYF. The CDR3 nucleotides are TGCGCCAGCAGCTCATCCGGAGGGACTGGAAACACCATATATTTT.

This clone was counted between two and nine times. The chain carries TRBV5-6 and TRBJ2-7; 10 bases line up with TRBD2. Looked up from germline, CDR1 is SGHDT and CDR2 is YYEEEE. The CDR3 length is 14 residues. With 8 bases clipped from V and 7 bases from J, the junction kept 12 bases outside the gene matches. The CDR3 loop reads CASQRASGRGEQYF. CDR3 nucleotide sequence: TGTGCCAGTCAGAGGGCTAGCGGGAGAGGTGAGCAGTACTTC.

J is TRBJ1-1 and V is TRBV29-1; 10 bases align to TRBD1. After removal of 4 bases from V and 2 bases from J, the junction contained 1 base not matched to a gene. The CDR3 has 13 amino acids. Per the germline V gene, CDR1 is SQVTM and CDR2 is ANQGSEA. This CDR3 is CSVGQGANTEAFF. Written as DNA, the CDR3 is TGCAGCGTTGGACAGGGGGCAAACACTGAAGCTTTCTTT.

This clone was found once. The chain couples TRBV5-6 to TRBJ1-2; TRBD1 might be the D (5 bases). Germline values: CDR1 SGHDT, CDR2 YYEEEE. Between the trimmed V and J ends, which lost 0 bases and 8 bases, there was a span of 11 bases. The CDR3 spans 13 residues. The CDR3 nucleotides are TGTGCCAGCAGCTTGGCGGTCCAGGGAGGCTACACCTTC. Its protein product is CASSLAVQGGYTF. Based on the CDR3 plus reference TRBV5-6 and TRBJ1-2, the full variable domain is DAGVTQSPTHLIKTRGQQVTLRCSPKSGHDTVSWYQQALGQGPQFIFQYYEEEERQRGNFPDRFSGHQFPNYSSELNVNALLLGDSALYLCASSLAVQGGYTFGSGTRLTVV.

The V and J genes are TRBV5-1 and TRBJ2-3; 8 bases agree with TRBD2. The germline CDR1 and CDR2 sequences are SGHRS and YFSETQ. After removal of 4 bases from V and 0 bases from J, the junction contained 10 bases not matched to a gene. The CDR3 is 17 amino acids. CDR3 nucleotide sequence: TGCGCCAGCAGCGTCCTGGTGAGCGGGAGTAGCACAGATACGCAGTATTTT. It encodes CASSVLVSGSSTDTQYF.

The CDR3 spells CASRPRAATEAFF. The CDR3 DNA sequence: TGTGCCAGTAGACCTAGAGCCGCCACTGAAGCTTTCTTT. The chain is built from TRBV19 and TRBJ1-1; no clear D gene. The CDR3 length is 13 residues. Trimming took off 6 bases at V and 4 bases at J, with 12 bases between the two ends. Germline V lookup: CDR1 LNHDA, CDR2 SQIVND (reference sequence).

CDR3 protein: CASSLGGTKNIQYF. The CDR3 DNA reads as TGTGCCAGCAGCTTAGGGGGGACAAAAAACATTCAGTACTTC. The rearrangement joins TRBV7-6 to TRBJ2-4; possibly TRBD1 for D (6 bases). The CDR3 length is 14 residues. Trimming removed 1 base from V and 4 bases from J, with 8 bases in between. Germline CDR1 and CDR2: SGHVS and FNYEAQ.